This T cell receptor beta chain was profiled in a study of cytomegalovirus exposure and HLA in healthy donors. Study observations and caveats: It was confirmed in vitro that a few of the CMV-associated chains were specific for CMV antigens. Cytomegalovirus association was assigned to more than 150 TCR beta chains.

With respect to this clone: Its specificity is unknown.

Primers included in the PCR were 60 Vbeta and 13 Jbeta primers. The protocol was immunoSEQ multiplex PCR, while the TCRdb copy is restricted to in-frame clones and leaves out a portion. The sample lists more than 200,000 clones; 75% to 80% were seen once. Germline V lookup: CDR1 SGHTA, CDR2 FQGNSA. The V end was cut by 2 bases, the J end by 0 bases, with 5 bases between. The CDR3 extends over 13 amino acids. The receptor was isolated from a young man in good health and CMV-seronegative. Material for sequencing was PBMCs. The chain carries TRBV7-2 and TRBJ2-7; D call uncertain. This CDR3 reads CASSLPYSYEQYF. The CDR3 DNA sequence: TGTGCCAGCAGCTTACCTTACTCCTACGAGCAGTACTTC.